This T cell receptor beta chain emerged from a study of CD4 and CD8 cells across lung adenocarcinoma regions. In TCRdb, the PCR reads were re-called with MiXCR into one record per CDR3 protein. Here the sample spans approximately 19,000 distinct CDR3 sequences, roughly 54% being singletons. The germline gives CDR1 MNHEY, CDR2 SMNVEV (reference sequence). The CDR3 runs 14 residues. Donors had localized lung adenocarcinoma, a non-small cell lung cancer. V is TRBV27 and J is TRBJ2-1, with 10 bases lining up with TRBD1. The DNA end is a closer match to TRBJ2-7, so the J assignment may be wrong. This sequence was found in a female donor with lung adenocarcinoma. The CD4 and CD8 labels of this study may be unreliable. Sequencing was performed on CD8+ T cells from the center of a lung tumor. The CDR3 loop is CASSRQGAFYEQYF. The CDR3 DNA sequence: TGTGCCAGCAGTCGACAGGGGGCATTCTACGAGCAGTACTTC.